The 25 T cell receptor beta chains reported below all come from one sample, sequenced in a study of blood T cell repertoires in COVID-19. Here immunoSEQ multiplex PCR was the method, and the copy in TCRdb shows in-frame clones only, minus some. The sample includes under 250,000 clones, around 86% of them seen just once. Sample: peripheral blood. These receptors originate from a man aged 60-69 years who had recovered from COVID-19.

This clone was found once. The rearrangement uses TRBV4-2 and TRBJ2-3; 8 bases align to TRBD2. This CDR3 contains 15 residues. Germline assignment: CDR1 LGHNA and CDR2 YNFKEQ. With V trimmed by 2 bases and J by 3 bases, 4 bases remained unmatched. The CDR3 region has the DNA TGTGCCAGCAGCCAACCGGGACTAGGAACAGATACGCAGTATTTT. This codes for CASSQPGLGTDTQYF.

The chain uses TRBV2 and TRBJ2-3; 7 bases line up with TRBD2. The CDR3 runs to 15 residues. V lost 6 bases, J lost 6 bases, and 12 bases stayed unmatched. CDR1 and CDR2 from the germline V gene are SNHLY and FYNNEI. CDR3 in DNA: TGTGCCAGCAGCGCAGCGGGATCTGAATCGGATACGCAGTATTTT. It codes for CASSAAGSESDTQYF.

The chain has TRBV5-1 and TRBJ2-2; 10 bases match TRBD2. V lost 6 bases and J lost 10; bases outside the gene matches: 12. The CDR3 loop spans 15 amino acids. CDR1 is SGHRS, CDR2 YFSETQ, per germline. CDR3 in amino acids: CASTGLAGAPLELFF. The DNA for the CDR3 is TGCGCCAGCACCGGGCTAGCGGGGGCCCCCCTGGAGCTGTTTTTT.

The chain links TRBV10-3 to TRBJ2-5, with 8 nucleotides matching TRBD1. Germline trimming cut 6 bases from V and 5 bases from J; bases unmatched to any gene: 8. This CDR3 has 14 residues. Germline V gene lookup returns CDR1 ENHRY and CDR2 SYGVKD. The DNA of the CDR3 is TGTGCCATCAGCTTACAGGGGGTGGGGGAGACCCAGTACTTC. Translation: CAISLQGVGETQYF.

This sequence joins TRBV6-5 and TRBJ1-1, with 7 bases aligning to TRBD1. V shed 5 bases and J 2 bases; nucleotides not matched to a gene: 5. This CDR3 contains 14 residues. Germline lookup yields CDR1 MNHEY and CDR2 SVGAGI. The CDR3, as DNA: TGTGCCAGCAGTCCGGGACAGACAAACACTGAAGCTTTCTTT. Its protein product is CASSPGQTNTEAFF.

V and J are TRBV29-1 and TRBJ1-1; D remains unclear. Germline CDR1 and CDR2: SQVTM and ANQGSEA. The CDR3 is 13 residues long. Trimming pared 1 base from V and 5 bases from J, leaving 11 bases between. The DNA of the CDR3 is TGCAGCGTTGAAGGGCGAGGTGGGACTGAAGCTTTCTTT. This translates into CSVEGRGGTEAFF.

V usage is TRBV14 and J usage is TRBJ2-1; 9 bases line up with TRBD2. The CDR3 length is 16 residues. CDR1 is SGHDN and CDR2 is FVKESK in the germline V gene. The V segment lost 4 bases and the J segment 4 bases; nucleotides outside the gene matches: 8. CDR3 residues: CASSRRGGAGYNEQFF. The CDR3 nucleotides are TGTGCCAGCAGCCGCCGCGGGGGGGCCGGATACAATGAGCAGTTCTTC. The full variable domain, completed using reference TRBV14 and TRBJ2-1, is EAGVTQFPSHSVIEKGQTVTLRCDPISGHDNLYWYRRVMGKEIKFLLHFVKESKQDESGMPNNRFLAERTGGTYSTLKVQPAELEDSGVYFCASSRRGGAGYNEQFFGPGTRLTVL.

The chain combines TRBV28 with TRBJ2-4, with 7 positions matching TRBD1. The CDR3 is 14 residues long. V shed 7 bases, J shed 2 bases, and the junction held 5 bases outside the gene matches. Germline V gene data show CDR1 as MDHEN and CDR2 as SYDVKM. The CDR3 reads CASTPQGTKNIQYF. The CDR3 nucleotides read TGTGCCAGCACCCCACAGGGGACCAAAAACATTCAGTACTTC.

V and J are TRBV5-1 and TRBJ2-5; 9 bases map to TRBD1. CDR1 is SGHRS, CDR2 YFSETQ, per germline. CDR3 length: 15 amino acids. V lost 1 base, J lost 3 bases, and 4 bases stayed unmatched. The CDR3 spells CASSLNTGGEETQYF. DNA of the CDR3: TGCGCCAGCAGCTTGAACACAGGGGGCGAAGAGACCCAGTACTTC.

V usage is TRBV6-2 or TRBV6-3 and J usage is TRBJ1-1; unclear D gene. Germline loops: CDR1 MNHEY, CDR2 SVGEGT. V lost 5 bases to trimming and J lost 1 base, with 14 bases between them. CDR3 length equals 15 residues. CDR3 amino acids: CASSHPSRGNTEAFF. CDR3 bases: TGTGCCAGCAGTCACCCCTCCCGAGGGAACACTGAAGCTTTCTTT.

The CDR3 nucleotides are TGTGCCAGCAGCCGAATGGGGGGGGGCGTCGAGACCCAGTACTTC. Translating gives CASSRMGGGVETQYF. The chain recombines TRBV6-5 with TRBJ2-5; tentatively, D is TRBD2 (7 bases). Germline lookup yields CDR1 MNHEY and CDR2 SVGAGI. The CDR3 runs 15 residues. V lost 6 bases, J lost 5 bases, and 19 bases lay in between.

The chain combines TRBV28 with TRBJ2-1, with TRBD1 as a possible D gene (5 bases). The ends were cut back, 7 bases at V and 3 bases at J, with 7 bases in the middle. This CDR3 is built from 12 residues. CDR1 is MDHEN, CDR2 SYDVKM, per germline. This CDR3 reads CASMTVYNEQFF. The CDR3, as DNA: TGTGCCAGCATGACAGTCTACAATGAGCAGTTCTTC. The full variable domain, in which reference TRBV28 and TRBJ2-1 provide the parts outside the CDR3, is DVKVTQSSRYLVKRTGEKVFLECVQDMDHENMFWYRQDPGLGLRLIYFSYDVKMKEKGDIPEGYSVSREKKERFSLILESASTNQTSMYLCASMTVYNEQFFGPGTRLTVL.

The chain recombines TRBV4-1 with TRBJ2-7; TRBD2 matches at 10 bases. The CDR3 has 18 residues. Germline V CDR1 and CDR2: MGHRA, YSYEKL. After removal of 0 bases from V and 6 bases from J, the junction contained 14 bases not matched to a gene. As DNA, the CDR3 is TGCGCCAGCAGCCAAGAAGTAAGTCTAGCGGGAGTTCCCTCCGAGCAGTACTTC. It encodes CASSQEVSLAGVPSEQYF.

V and J are TRBV27 and TRBJ2-7; tentative D call: TRBD1 (5 bases). Germline V gene lookup returns CDR1 MNHEY and CDR2 SMNVEV (reference sequence). The CDR3 length is 14 residues. The V end was cut by 7 bases, the J end by 1 base, with 14 bases between. CDR3 DNA: TGTGCCAGCACCAAACAAGGGGTATCCTACGAGCAGTACTTC. Residues: CASTKQGVSYEQYF.

The chain recombines TRBV6-5 with TRBJ2-3, with 10 bases that match TRBD1. Germline V gene sequence: CDR1 MNHEY, CDR2 SVGAGI. The ends lost 6 bases at V and 4 bases at J; junction bases unmatched: 7. The CDR3 totals 15 residues. In DNA form, the CDR3 reads TGTGCCAGCAGACGCGGACAGGGGGGGCCAGATACGCAGTATTTT. Protein sequence: CASRRGQGGPDTQYF.

The chain links TRBV10-3 to TRBJ2-7; TRBD1 agrees at 9 bases. Trimming removed 6 bases from V and 3 bases from J; junction bases left unmatched: 9. The germline V gene encodes CDR1 ENHRY and CDR2 SYGVKD. CDR3 size: 15 residues. Here the CDR3 reads CAIRRGQGEIYEQYF. The CDR3 DNA reads TGTGCCATCAGGAGGGGACAGGGAGAAATCTACGAGCAGTACTTC.

The CDR3 sequence is CASSYRASQGQPQHF. CDR3 in DNA: TGTGCCAGCAGTTATAGGGCATCCCAGGGGCAGCCCCAGCATTTT. J is TRBJ1-5 and V is TRBV6-5; D perhaps matches TRBD1 (6 bases). V was shortened by 3 bases and J by 7 bases, with 16 bases between the two germline ends. Germline V CDR1 and CDR2: MNHEY, SVGAGI. The CDR3 length is 15 residues.

This chain uses TRBV5-1 with TRBJ2-1; 9 bases match TRBD1. Germline CDR1 and CDR2: SGHRS and YFSETQ. The V gene end was trimmed by 2 bases and the J gene end by 1 base; junction bases not matched to a gene: 4. CDR3 length equals 16 residues. CDR3 in DNA: TGCGCCAGCAGCTTAGGACAGGGGATTTCCTACAATGAGCAGTTCTTC. Amino acid sequence: CASSLGQGISYNEQFF.

The chain links TRBV2 to TRBJ2-5, with 7 bases fitting TRBD2. The CDR3 loop spans 13 amino acids. Germline assignment: CDR1 SNHLY and CDR2 FYNNEI. V trimming: 4 bases; J trimming: 1 base; junction bases outside the gene matches: 0. The CDR3 reads CASSGTSQETQYF. The DNA for the CDR3 is TGTGCCAGCAGTGGGACTAGCCAAGAGACCCAGTACTTC.

Only one count was recorded for this clone. CDR3 residues: CSASSGSSSYNEQFF. The DNA for the CDR3 is TGCAGTGCTAGTAGCGGGTCGAGCTCCTACAATGAGCAGTTCTTC. The chain employs TRBV20-1 and TRBJ2-1, with 7 positions matching TRBD2. Unmatched junction bases numbered 5, after V lost 3 bases and J lost 0 bases. The CDR3 totals 15 residues. Germline CDR1 and CDR2: DFQATT and SNEGSKA (reference sequence).

The chain recombines TRBV11-2 with TRBJ2-2; 7 bases agree with TRBD2. Losses at the gene ends were 6 bases for V and 8 bases for J; bases not matched to a gene: 9. The CDR3 length is 14 residues. Germline CDR1 and CDR2: SGHAT and FQNNGV. CDR3 loop: CASRPREAGGELFF. As DNA, the CDR3 is TGTGCCAGCAGACCGCGGGAAGCGGGGGGGGAGCTGTTTTTT.

V gene TRBV5-1 combines with J gene TRBJ1-4; 7 bases are a match to TRBD1. J lost 3 bases, V lost 4 bases, and 9 bases had no gene match. This CDR3 contains 16 residues. Germline lookup yields CDR1 SGHRS and CDR2 YFSETQ. The DNA of the CDR3 is TGCGCCAGCAGCGCAACATACAGGGGTTCTAATGAAAAACTGTTTTTT. This sequence encodes CASSATYRGSNEKLFF.

This chain uses TRBV29-1 with TRBJ2-3; 9 nucleotides agree with TRBD1. Unmatched junction bases numbered 11, after V lost 7 bases and J lost 3 bases. Germline lookup yields CDR1 SQVTM and CDR2 ANQGSEA. The length of the CDR3 is 15 residues. CDR3 DNA: TGCAGCGCATCTATGGGACAGGGTTCAACAGATACGCAGTATTTT. It codes for CSASMGQGSTDTQYF.

The chain recombines TRBV5-6 with TRBJ2-2, with 10 bases fitting TRBD1. V gave up 5 bases and J gave up 4 bases; unmatched junction bases: 8. The CDR3 covers 16 residues. Per the germline V gene, CDR1 is SGHDT and CDR2 is YYEEEE. CDR3 bases: TGTGCCAGCAGATTACGACAGGGGGCGGGCACCGGGGAGCTGTTTTTT. Translated, it gives CASRLRQGAGTGELFF.

The chain is built from TRBV11-2 and TRBJ1-1; 7 bases map to TRBD1. The trim removed 6 bases at V and 11 bases at J, leaving 6 bases unmatched. This CDR3 has 11 amino acids. CDR1 and CDR2 (germline): SGHAT, FQNNGV. CDR3 region: CASRLGQSAFF. In DNA, the CDR3 is TGTGCCAGCAGATTGGGACAGTCGGCTTTCTTT.